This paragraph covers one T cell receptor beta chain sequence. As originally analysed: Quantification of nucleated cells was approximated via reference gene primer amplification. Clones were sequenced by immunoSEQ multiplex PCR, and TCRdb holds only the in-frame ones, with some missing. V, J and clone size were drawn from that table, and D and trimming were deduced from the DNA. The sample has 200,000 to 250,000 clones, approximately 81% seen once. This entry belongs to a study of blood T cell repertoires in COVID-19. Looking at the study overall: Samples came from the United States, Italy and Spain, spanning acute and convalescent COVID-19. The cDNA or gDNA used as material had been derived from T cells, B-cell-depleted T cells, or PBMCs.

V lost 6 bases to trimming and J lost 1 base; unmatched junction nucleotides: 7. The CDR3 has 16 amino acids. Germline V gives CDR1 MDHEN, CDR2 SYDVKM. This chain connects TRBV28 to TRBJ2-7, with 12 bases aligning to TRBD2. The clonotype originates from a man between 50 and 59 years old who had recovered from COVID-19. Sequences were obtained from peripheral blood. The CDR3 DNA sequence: TGTGCCAGCAGCCTTCCAGGACTAGCGGGGTCCTACGAGCAGTACTTC. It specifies CASSLPGLAGSYEQYF. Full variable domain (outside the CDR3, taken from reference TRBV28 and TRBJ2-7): DVKVTQSSRYLVKRTGEKVFLECVQDMDHENMFWYRQDPGLGLRLIYFSYDVKMKEKGDIPEGYSVSREKKERFSLILESASTNQTSMYLCASSLPGLAGSYEQYFGPGTRLTVT.